The 26 T cell receptor beta chains below were found in one sample sequenced in a study of blood T cell repertoires in COVID-19. Clones were sequenced by immunoSEQ multiplex PCR, and TCRdb holds only the in-frame ones, with some missing. The sample yields around 140,000 clones, just over 85% seen once. Sequencing was performed on peripheral blood. These receptors were collected from an older woman with acute or convalescent COVID-19.

This sequence joins TRBV6-2 or TRBV6-3 and TRBJ2-7; D might be TRBD1 (6 bases). Germline V gives CDR1 MNHEY, CDR2 SVGEGT. This CDR3 is 13 amino acids long. V was pared by 5 bases and J by 2 bases, with 10 bases between. The CDR3 nucleotides are TGTGCCAGCAGTATGTGGACAGCCTACGAGCAGTACTTC. This translates into CASSMWTAYEQYF.

The chain combines TRBV4-1 with TRBJ2-5; possible D gene TRBD2, 5 bases. V lost 0 bases and J 5 bases, leaving 16 bases between the germline ends. Germline lookup yields CDR1 MGHRA and CDR2 YSYEKL. This CDR3 is 16 amino acids long. CDR3 sequence reads: CASSQESEGWPETQYF. DNA of the CDR3: TGCGCCAGCAGCCAAGAGTCCGAGGGATGGCCCGAGACCCAGTACTTC.

The chain is built from TRBV5-6 and TRBJ2-3; 7 nucleotides match TRBD2. This CDR3 is 16 amino acids long. J was trimmed by 2 bases and V by 0 bases; bases with no gene match: 6. The germline gives CDR1 SGHDT, CDR2 YYEEEE. The CDR3 spells CASSLGLGRATDTQYF. CDR3 nucleotide sequence: TGTGCCAGCAGCTTGGGGCTAGGGAGGGCCACAGATACGCAGTATTTT.

The CDR3 here is CASSLGGLGSYEQYF. Written as DNA, the CDR3 is TGTGCCAGCAGCTTGGGGGGCCTCGGGAGCTACGAGCAGTACTTC. This chain joins TRBV5-4 and TRBJ2-7; possibly TRBD2 for D (6 bases). Germline CDR1 and CDR2: SGHNT and YYREEE (reference sequence). Trimming pared 0 bases from V and 3 bases from J, leaving 13 bases between. CDR3 size: 15 residues.

The chain combines TRBV10-2 with TRBJ2-2, with TRBD1 as a possible D gene (6 bases). The V end lost 8 bases, the J end lost 1 base, and 20 bases lay between the germline ends. CDR1 and CDR2 from the germline V gene are WSHSY and SAAADI. The CDR3 runs 17 residues. This chain's CDR3 is CASEALRGMENTGELFF. CDR3 sequence (DNA): TGCGCCAGCGAAGCGCTCAGGGGAATGGAGAACACCGGGGAGCTGTTTTTT.

V is TRBV28 and J is TRBJ2-5, with D perhaps TRBD1 (6 bases). CDR1 is MDHEN and CDR2 is SYDVKM in the germline V gene. Trimming left V 6 bases short and J 2 bases short, with 16 bases between. The CDR3 totals 15 residues. DNA for the CDR3: TGTGCCAGCAGACCTACAAGGACAGCTCAAGAGACCCAGTACTTC. Protein product: CASRPTRTAQETQYF.

The chain has TRBV6-2 or TRBV6-3 and TRBJ1-6, with 9 bases aligning to TRBD1. Per germline, CDR1 MNHEY and CDR2 SVGEGT. J lost 3 bases, V lost 3 bases, and 6 bases had no gene match. CDR3 length: 17 residues. As DNA, the CDR3 is TGTGCCAGCAGTTATCGGACAGGGGCTAACTATAATTCACCCCTCCACTTT. It translates to CASSYRTGANYNSPLHF.

The chain has TRBV24-1 and TRBJ1-5; TRBD1 might be the D (5 bases). The CDR3 spans 15 residues. V was pared by 7 bases and J by 3 bases, with 15 bases between. Germline loops: CDR1 KGHDR, CDR2 SFDVKD. As DNA, the CDR3 is TGTGCCACCAGCCCAACGGGGGGGAACAATCAGCCCCAGCATTTT. Its protein product is CATSPTGGNNQPQHF.

The chain recombines TRBV6-1 with TRBJ1-4; no clear D. Germline V lookup: CDR1 MNHNS, CDR2 SASEGT. CDR3 length equals 13 residues. V was trimmed by 0 bases and J by 10 bases, leaving 9 bases between them. This CDR3 is CASSEAGSLKLFF. The CDR3 DNA reads as TGTGCCAGCAGTGAAGCGGGCAGTTTAAAACTGTTTTTT.

The chain is built from TRBV21-1 and TRBJ2-5; TRBD2 is the table's D call and was not checked against the DNA. TRBV21-1 is deemed a pseudogene. The CDR3 consists of 15 residues. The CDR3 bases are TGTGCCAGCACGGGACTAGCGGGGGAACAAGAGACCCAGTACTTC. This translates into CASTGLAGEQETQYF.

The gene calls are TRBV6-2 or TRBV6-3 and TRBJ1-5, with D possibly matching TRBD1 (5 bases). V gave up 4 bases and J gave up 0 bases, with 16 bases separating them. Germline V lookup: CDR1 MNHEY, CDR2 SVGEGT. The length of the CDR3 is 17 residues. The CDR3 region is CASSSPRQSSSNQPQHF. CDR3 DNA sequence: TGTGCCAGCAGTTCTCCAAGACAGTCTTCTAGCAATCAGCCCCAGCATTTT.

J is TRBJ2-1 and V is TRBV30; D perhaps matches TRBD1 (6 bases). Trimming removed 7 bases at V and 9 bases at J, with 10 bases between. Germline CDR1 GTSNPN, CDR2 SVGIG (reference sequence). This CDR3 is 10 amino acids long. The DNA of the CDR3 is TGTGCCTCCGGACAGCCTGAGCAGTTCTTC. Translation: CASGQPEQFF.

The gene calls are TRBV5-1 and TRBJ2-3; D perhaps matches TRBD1 (6 bases). Trimming stripped 4 bases from V and 0 bases from J, with 9 bases between. Germline CDR1 reads SGHRS; CDR2 reads YFSETQ. The CDR3 covers 14 residues. The CDR3 bases are TGCGCCAGCAGCCCCGACAGGAGCACAGATACGCAGTATTTT. It yields the protein CASSPDRSTDTQYF.

This clone showed up just a few times. The rearrangement links TRBV4-3 to TRBJ2-5; 9 nucleotides agree with TRBD2. The CDR3 extends over 17 amino acids. J gave up 2 bases and V 0 bases, and 7 bases lay outside the gene matches. Germline V lookup: CDR1 LGHNA, CDR2 YSLEER. The CDR3 nucleotides read TGCGCCAGCAGCCAAGATCTCCTAGCGGGGTTACAAGAGACCCAGTACTTC. Translated, it gives CASSQDLLAGLQETQYF.

This chain links TRBV6-5 with TRBJ2-1; 9 bases are shared with TRBD1. This CDR3 spans 16 amino acids. J was trimmed by 3 bases and V by 3 bases; bases with no gene match: 6. Germline CDR1 MNHEY, CDR2 SVGAGI. This CDR3 is CASSYTGTGYYNEQFF. DNA of the CDR3: TGTGCCAGCAGTTATACCGGGACAGGGTACTACAATGAGCAGTTCTTC.

The rearrangement joins TRBV5-1 to TRBJ1-6; D uncertain. From germline, CDR1 is SGHRS and CDR2 YFSETQ. This CDR3 comprises 17 residues. V was trimmed by 2 bases and J by 0 bases, leaving 12 bases between them. The CDR3 nucleotides are TGCGCCAGCAGCTTTTTCGGGATCAGCTCCTATAATTCACCCCTCCACTTT. Translating it yields CASSFFGISSYNSPLHF.

The chain uses TRBV7-8 and TRBJ2-7; TRBD1 is a possible D gene (5 bases). Germline V gene data show CDR1 as SGHVS and CDR2 as FQNEAQ. The CDR3 runs 13 residues. The V and J ends lost 3 bases and 3 bases respectively, with 9 bases between them. CDR3 in DNA: TGTGCCAGCAGCTTTGGACAAGTCTACGAGCAGTACTTC. Its protein is CASSFGQVYEQYF.

The chain carries TRBV28 and TRBJ2-7; D might be TRBD1 (5 bases). Between the trimmed V and J ends, which lost 6 bases and 5 bases, there was a span of 17 bases. Germline CDR1 reads MDHEN; CDR2 reads SYDVKM. This CDR3 is built from 14 residues. The CDR3 bases are TGTGCCAGCAGCCCGACAGCAAGGCCCCACGAGCAGTACTTC. Translation: CASSPTARPHEQYF.

This rearrangement joins TRBV19 to TRBJ1-2; no clear D. The germline CDR1 and CDR2 sequences are LNHDA and SQIVND (reference sequence). V was trimmed by 4 bases and J by 5 bases, leaving 5 bases between them. The CDR3 is 11 amino acids. Here the CDR3 DNA reads TGTGCCAGTAGTACCGGGTATGGCTACACCTTC. It specifies CASSTGYGYTF. Complete variable domain (other parts from reference TRBV19 and TRBJ1-2): DGGITQSPKYLFRKEGQNVTLSCEQNLNHDAMYWYRQDPGQGLRLIYYSQIVNDFQKGDIAEGYSVSREKKESFPLTVTSAQKNPTAFYLCASSTGYGYTFGSGTRLTVV.

The genes are TRBV11-3 and TRBJ2-1; the match to TRBD2 covers 9 bases. Germline CDR1 and CDR2: SGHNT and YENEEA. The CDR3 is 17 residues long. Trimming took 3 bases from V and 0 from J; bases not matched to a gene: 6. The CDR3 nucleotides read TGTGCCAGCAGCTTGCGGGGGGGCACGGGCTCCTACAATGAGCAGTTCTTC. It encodes CASSLRGGTGSYNEQFF.

The chain uses TRBV19 and TRBJ1-2; 7 bases map to TRBD1. Germline lookup yields CDR1 LNHDA and CDR2 SQIVND (reference sequence). V shed 7 bases and J 4 bases; nucleotides not matched to a gene: 9. CDR3 length: 14 amino acids. CDR3 DNA: TGTGCCAGTACCCTGACAGGGCCTGGCTATGGCTACACCTTC. This gives the protein CASTLTGPGYGYTF.

This rearrangement joins TRBV6-2 or TRBV6-3 to TRBJ1-5; D unclear. Trimming pared 6 bases from V and 5 bases from J, leaving 11 bases between. This CDR3 is 13 amino acids long. From germline, CDR1 is MNHEY and CDR2 SVGEGT. In nucleotides, the CDR3 is TGTGCCAGCAGCCGGCCCATCGATCAGCCCCAGCATTTT. This sequence encodes CASSRPIDQPQHF.

The gene calls are TRBV6-4 and TRBJ2-3; 9 bases are a match to TRBD2. V lost 0 bases and J lost 7; bases outside the gene matches: 5. The CDR3 is 15 residues long. Germline V gene data show CDR1 as MRHNA and CDR2 as SNTAGT. In DNA, the CDR3 is TGTGCCAGCAGTGACTCGGCGGGGGGGCCGTATACGCAGTATTTT. It specifies CASSDSAGGPYTQYF.

This chain joins TRBV28 and TRBJ2-7; 9 bases map to TRBD1. V was clipped by 5 bases and J by 2 bases; unmatched bases: 7. Germline V gene lookup returns CDR1 MDHEN and CDR2 SYDVKM. This CDR3 has 15 residues. CDR3 nucleotides: TGTGCCAGCAGTATTGGGACAGGGAACCCCTACGAGCAGTACTTC. As protein: CASSIGTGNPYEQYF. Full variable domain (outside the CDR3, taken from reference TRBV28 and TRBJ2-7): DVKVTQSSRYLVKRTGEKVFLECVQDMDHENMFWYRQDPGLGLRLIYFSYDVKMKEKGDIPEGYSVSREKKERFSLILESASTNQTSMYLCASSIGTGNPYEQYFGPGTRLTVT.

CDR3 in amino acids: CATGRTGNEQFF. The DNA for the CDR3 is TGTGCCACCGGGAGGACAGGGAATGAGCAGTTCTTC. The genes are TRBV10-3 and TRBJ2-1; D possibly corresponds to TRBD1 (8 bases). The V end lost 10 bases, the J end lost 7 bases, and 14 bases lay between the germline ends. The CDR3 contains 12 residues. From germline, CDR1 is ENHRY and CDR2 SYGVKD.

The count of this clone is one. This chain links TRBV28 with TRBJ1-1; a weak D match, TRBD1 (5 bases). The V gene's germline CDR1 is MDHEN and CDR2 SYDVKM. V was clipped by 1 base and J by 1 base, with 13 bases between them. This CDR3 has 16 residues. DNA of the CDR3: TGTGCCAGCAGTTTATTAGTAGGGCAGGGGAACACTGAAGCTTTCTTT. This encodes CASSLLVGQGNTEAFF.